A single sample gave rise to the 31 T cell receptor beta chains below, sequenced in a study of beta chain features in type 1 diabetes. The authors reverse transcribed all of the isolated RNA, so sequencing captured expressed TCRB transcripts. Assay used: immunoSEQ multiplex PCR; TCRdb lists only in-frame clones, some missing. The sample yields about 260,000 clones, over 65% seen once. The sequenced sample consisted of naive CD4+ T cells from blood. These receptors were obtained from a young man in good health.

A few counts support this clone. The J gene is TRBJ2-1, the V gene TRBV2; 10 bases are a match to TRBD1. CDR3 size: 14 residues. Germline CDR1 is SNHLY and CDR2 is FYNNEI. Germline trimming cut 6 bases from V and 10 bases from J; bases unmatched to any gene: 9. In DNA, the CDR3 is TGTGCCAGCAGAGAAAGACAGGGGGCAGGGGAGCAGTTCTTC. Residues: CASRERQGAGEQFF.

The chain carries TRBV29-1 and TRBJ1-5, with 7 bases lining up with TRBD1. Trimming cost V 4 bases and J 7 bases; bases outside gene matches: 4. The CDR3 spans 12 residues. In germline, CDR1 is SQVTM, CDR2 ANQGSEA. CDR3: CSVGGGSQPQHF. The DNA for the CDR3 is TGCAGCGTTGGAGGGGGCAGCCAGCCCCAGCATTTT.

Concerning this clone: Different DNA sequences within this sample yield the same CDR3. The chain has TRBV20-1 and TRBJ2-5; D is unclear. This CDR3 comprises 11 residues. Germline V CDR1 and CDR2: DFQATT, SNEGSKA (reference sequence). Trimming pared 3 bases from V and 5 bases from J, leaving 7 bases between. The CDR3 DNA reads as TGCAGTGCTAGTTCTGAGGAGACCCAGTACTTC. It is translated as CSASSEETQYF.

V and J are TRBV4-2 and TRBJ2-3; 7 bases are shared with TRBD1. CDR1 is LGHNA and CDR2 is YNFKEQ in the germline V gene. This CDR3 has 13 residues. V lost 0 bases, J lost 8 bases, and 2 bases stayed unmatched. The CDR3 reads CASSQETGVTQYF. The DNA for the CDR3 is TGTGCCAGCAGCCAAGAAACAGGGGTTACGCAGTATTTT.

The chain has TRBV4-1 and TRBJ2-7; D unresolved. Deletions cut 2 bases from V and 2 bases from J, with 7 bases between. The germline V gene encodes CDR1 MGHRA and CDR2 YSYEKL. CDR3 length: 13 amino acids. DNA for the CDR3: TGCGCCAGCAGCCAACCCCCGGCCTACGAGCAGTACTTC. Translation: CASSQPPAYEQYF.

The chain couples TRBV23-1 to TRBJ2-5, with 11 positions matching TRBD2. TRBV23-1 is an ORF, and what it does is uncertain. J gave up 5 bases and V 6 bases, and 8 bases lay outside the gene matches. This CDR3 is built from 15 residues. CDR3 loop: CASRLYLAGGETQYF. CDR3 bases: TGCGCCAGCAGACTTTATCTAGCGGGAGGTGAGACCCAGTACTTC.

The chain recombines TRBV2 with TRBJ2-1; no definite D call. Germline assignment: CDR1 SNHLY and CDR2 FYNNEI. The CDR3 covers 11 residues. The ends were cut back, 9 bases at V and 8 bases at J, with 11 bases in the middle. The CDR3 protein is CASVRSDEQFF. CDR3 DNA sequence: TGTGCCAGTGTTCGGTCGGATGAGCAGTTCTTC.

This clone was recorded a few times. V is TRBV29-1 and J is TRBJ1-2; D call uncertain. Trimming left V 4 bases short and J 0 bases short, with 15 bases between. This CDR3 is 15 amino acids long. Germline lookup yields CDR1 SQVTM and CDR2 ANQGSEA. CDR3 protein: CSVGPRLRANYGYTF. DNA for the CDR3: TGCAGCGTTGGACCGCGTCTACGGGCTAACTATGGCTACACCTTC.

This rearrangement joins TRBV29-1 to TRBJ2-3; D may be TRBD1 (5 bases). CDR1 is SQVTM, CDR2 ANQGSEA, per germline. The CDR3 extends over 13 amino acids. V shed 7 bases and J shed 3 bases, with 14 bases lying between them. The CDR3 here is CSAGRDPTDTQYF. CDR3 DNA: TGCAGCGCCGGCAGGGATCCGACAGATACGCAGTATTTT.

The CDR3 DNA reads as TGCAGCACCGGGACCCCCTATGGCTACACCTTC. It specifies CSTGTPYGYTF. The V and J genes are TRBV20-1 and TRBJ1-2; maybe TRBD1 (5 bases). Germline V gene sequence: CDR1 DFQATT, CDR2 SNEGSKA (reference sequence). The CDR3 totals 11 residues.

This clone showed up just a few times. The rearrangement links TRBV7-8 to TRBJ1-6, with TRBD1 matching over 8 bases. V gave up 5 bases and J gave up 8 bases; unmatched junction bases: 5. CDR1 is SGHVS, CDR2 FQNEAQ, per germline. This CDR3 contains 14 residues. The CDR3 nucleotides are TGTGCCAGCAGCCGCAGGGGGCTAGATTCACCCCTCCACTTT. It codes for CASSRRGLDSPLHF.

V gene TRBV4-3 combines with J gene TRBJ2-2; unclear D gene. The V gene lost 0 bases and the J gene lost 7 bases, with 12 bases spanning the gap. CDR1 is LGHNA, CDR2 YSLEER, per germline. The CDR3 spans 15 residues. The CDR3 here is CASSQESAMVGELFF. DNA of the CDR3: TGCGCCAGCAGCCAAGAGTCCGCCATGGTCGGGGAGCTGTTTTTT.

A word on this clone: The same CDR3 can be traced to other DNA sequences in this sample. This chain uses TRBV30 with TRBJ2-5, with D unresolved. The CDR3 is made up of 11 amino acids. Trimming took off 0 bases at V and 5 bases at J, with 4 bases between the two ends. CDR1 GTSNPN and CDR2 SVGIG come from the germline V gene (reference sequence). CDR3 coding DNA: TGTGCCTGGAGTGTCCTCGAGACCCAGTACTTC. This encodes CAWSVLETQYF.

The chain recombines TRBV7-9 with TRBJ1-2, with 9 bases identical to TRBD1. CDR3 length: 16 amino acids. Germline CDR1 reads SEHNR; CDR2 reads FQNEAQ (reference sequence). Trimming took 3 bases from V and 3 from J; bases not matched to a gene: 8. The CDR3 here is CASSLDGTGWDYGYTF. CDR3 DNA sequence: TGTGCCAGCAGCTTGGATGGGACAGGGTGGGACTATGGCTACACCTTC.

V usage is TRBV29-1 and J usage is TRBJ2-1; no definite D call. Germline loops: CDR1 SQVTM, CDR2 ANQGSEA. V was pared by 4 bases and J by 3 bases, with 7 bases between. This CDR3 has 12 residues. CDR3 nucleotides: TGCAGCGTTGCGAGAAACTACAATGAGCAGTTCTTC. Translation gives CSVARNYNEQFF.

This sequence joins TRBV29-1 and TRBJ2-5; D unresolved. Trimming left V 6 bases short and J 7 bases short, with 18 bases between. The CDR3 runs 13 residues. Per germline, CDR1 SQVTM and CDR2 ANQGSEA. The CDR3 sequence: CSVTAVEVGTQYF. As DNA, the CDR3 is TGCAGCGTGACCGCGGTTGAGGTTGGGACCCAGTACTTC.

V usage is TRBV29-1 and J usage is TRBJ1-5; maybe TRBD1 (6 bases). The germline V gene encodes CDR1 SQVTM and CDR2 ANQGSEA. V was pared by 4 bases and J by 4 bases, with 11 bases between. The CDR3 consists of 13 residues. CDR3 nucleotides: TGCAGCGTTGGAGCAGGGGTTAATCAGCCCCAGCATTTT. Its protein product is CSVGAGVNQPQHF.

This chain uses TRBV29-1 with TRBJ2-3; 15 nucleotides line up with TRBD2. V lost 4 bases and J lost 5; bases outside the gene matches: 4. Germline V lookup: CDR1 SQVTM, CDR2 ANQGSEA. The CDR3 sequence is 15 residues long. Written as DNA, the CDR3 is TGCAGCGTTGGGGGACTAGCGGGAGGTGAAGATACGCAGTATTTT. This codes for CSVGGLAGGEDTQYF.

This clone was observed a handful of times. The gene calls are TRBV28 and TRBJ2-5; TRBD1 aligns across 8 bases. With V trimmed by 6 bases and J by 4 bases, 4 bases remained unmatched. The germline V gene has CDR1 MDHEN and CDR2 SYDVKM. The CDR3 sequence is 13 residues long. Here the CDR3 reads CASRLQGVETQYF. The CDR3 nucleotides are TGTGCCAGCAGGTTACAGGGGGTAGAGACCCAGTACTTC. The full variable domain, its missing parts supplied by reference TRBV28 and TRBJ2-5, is DVKVTQSSRYLVKRTGEKVFLECVQDMDHENMFWYRQDPGLGLRLIYFSYDVKMKEKGDIPEGYSVSREKKERFSLILESASTNQTSMYLCASRLQGVETQYFGPGTRLLVL.

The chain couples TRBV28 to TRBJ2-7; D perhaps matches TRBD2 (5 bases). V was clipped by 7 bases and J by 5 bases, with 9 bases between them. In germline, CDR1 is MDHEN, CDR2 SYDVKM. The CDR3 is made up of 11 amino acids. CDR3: CASTLRDEQYF. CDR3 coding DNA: TGTGCCAGCACCCTGAGGGACGAGCAGTACTTC. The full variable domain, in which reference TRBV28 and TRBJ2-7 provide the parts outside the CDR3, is DVKVTQSSRYLVKRTGEKVFLECVQDMDHENMFWYRQDPGLGLRLIYFSYDVKMKEKGDIPEGYSVSREKKERFSLILESASTNQTSMYLCASTLRDEQYFGPGTRLTVT.

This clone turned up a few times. This chain's CDR3 is CAWKGQGLGNEQFF. The CDR3 DNA reads as TGTGCCTGGAAGGGACAGGGCTTGGGCAATGAGCAGTTCTTC. This rearrangement joins TRBV30 to TRBJ2-1, with TRBD1 matching over 9 bases. The V gene end was trimmed by 4 bases and the J gene end by 6 bases; junction bases not matched to a gene: 7. Germline V lookup: CDR1 GTSNPN, CDR2 SVGIG (reference sequence). CDR3 length: 14 amino acids.

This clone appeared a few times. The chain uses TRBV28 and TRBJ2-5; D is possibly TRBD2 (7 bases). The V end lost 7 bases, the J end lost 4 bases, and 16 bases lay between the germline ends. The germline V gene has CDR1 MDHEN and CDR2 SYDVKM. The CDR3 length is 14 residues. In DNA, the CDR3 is TGTGCCAGCACTGGCCGAGGGGGGGTAGAGACCCAGTACTTC. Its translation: CASTGRGGVETQYF.

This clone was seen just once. The CDR3 nucleotides are TGTGCCAGCAGCTTAGACGACAGGTCCTACGAGCAGTACTTC. Residues: CASSLDDRSYEQYF. The chain couples TRBV13 to TRBJ2-7; TRBD1 might be the D (6 bases). Germline V gene sequence: CDR1 PRHDT, CDR2 FYEKMQ (reference sequence). V lost 1 base and J 1 base, leaving 8 bases between the germline ends. The length of the CDR3 is 14 residues.

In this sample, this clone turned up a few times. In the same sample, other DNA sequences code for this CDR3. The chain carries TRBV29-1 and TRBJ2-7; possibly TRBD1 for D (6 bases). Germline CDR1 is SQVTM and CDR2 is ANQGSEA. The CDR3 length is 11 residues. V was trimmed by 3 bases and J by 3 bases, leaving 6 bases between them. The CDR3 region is CSVEDSYEQYF. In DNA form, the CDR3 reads TGCAGCGTTGAGGACAGCTACGAGCAGTACTTC.

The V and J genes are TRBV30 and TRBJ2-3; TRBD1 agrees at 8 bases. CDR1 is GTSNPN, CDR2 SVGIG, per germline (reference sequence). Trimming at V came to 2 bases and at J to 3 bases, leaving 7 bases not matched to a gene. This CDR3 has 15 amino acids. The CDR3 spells CAWSNRGRRTDTQYF. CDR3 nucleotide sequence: TGTGCCTGGAGTAACAGGGGGAGACGTACAGATACGCAGTATTTT.

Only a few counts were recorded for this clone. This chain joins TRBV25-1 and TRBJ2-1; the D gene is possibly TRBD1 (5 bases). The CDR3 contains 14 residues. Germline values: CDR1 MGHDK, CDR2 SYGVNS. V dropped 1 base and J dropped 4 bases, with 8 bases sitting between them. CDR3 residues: CASSEWTTYNEQFF. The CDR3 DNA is TGTGCCAGCAGTGAATGGACAACATACAATGAGCAGTTCTTC.

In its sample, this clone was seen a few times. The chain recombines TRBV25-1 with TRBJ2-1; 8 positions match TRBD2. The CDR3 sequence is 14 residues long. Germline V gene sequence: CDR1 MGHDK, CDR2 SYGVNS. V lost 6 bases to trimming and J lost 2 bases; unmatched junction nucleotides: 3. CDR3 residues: CASREAGAYNEQFF. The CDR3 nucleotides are TGTGCCAGCAGGGAAGCGGGGGCCTACAATGAGCAGTTCTTC.

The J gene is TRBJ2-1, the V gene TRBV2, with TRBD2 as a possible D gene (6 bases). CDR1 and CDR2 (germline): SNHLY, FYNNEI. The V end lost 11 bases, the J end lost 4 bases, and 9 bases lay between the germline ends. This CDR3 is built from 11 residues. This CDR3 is CADRGYNEQFF. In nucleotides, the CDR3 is TGTGCCGATCGGGGGTACAATGAGCAGTTCTTC. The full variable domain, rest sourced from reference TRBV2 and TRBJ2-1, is EPEVTQTPSHQVTQMGQEVILRCVPISNHLYFYWYRQILGQKVEFLVSFYNNEISEKSEIFDDQFSVERPDGSNFTLKIRSTKLEDSAMYFCADRGYNEQFFGPGTRLTVL.

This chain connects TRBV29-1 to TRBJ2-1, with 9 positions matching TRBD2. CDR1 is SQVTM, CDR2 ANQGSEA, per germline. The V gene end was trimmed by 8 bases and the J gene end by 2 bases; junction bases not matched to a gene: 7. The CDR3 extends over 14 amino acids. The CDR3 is CSLYIAGAYNEQFF. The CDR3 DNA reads TGCAGCCTTTATATAGCGGGAGCCTACAATGAGCAGTTCTTC.

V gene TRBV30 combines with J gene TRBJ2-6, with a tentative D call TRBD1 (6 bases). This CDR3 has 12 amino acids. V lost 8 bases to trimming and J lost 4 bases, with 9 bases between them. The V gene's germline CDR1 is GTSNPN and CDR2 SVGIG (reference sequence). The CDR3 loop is CAQGLGANVLTF. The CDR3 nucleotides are TGTGCCCAGGGGCTCGGGGCCAACGTCCTGACTTTC.

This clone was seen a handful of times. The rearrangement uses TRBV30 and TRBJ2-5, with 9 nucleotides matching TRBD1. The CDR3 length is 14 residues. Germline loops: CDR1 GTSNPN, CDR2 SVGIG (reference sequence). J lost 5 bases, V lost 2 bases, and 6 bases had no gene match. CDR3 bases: TGTGCCTGGAGTAACTCGGACAGGGGCGAGACCCAGTACTTC. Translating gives CAWSNSDRGETQYF.